The present TCR beta chain was sequenced within a study of blood T cell repertoires in COVID-19. Study in general: Acute and convalescent COVID-19 samples came from the United States, Italy and Spain. PBMCs, B-cell-depleted T cells, or T cells provided the cDNA or gDNA that made up the material.

Source study methods: Nucleated cell number was recorded as an estimate derived from reference gene primer amplification. This table comes from immunoSEQ multiplex PCR, and its TCRdb copy is limited to in-frame clones, with some not included. That table gives V, J and clone size, and the DNA gave D and trimming. Of 150,000 to 200,000 clones listed, about 86% are singletons. Trimming stripped 4 bases from V and 7 bases from J, with 20 bases between. Per germline, CDR1 SQVTM and CDR2 ANQGSEA. There are 15 residues in the CDR3. The sequence was obtained from a man between 65 and 85 years old with active or convalescent COVID-19. The sequenced material came from peripheral blood. The chain employs TRBV29-1 and TRBJ2-1, with D possibly being TRBD1 (5 bases). The CDR3 protein is CSVGLKGAGRNEQFF. DNA for the CDR3: TGCAGCGTTGGGTTAAAAGGTGCAGGGCGAAATGAGCAGTTCTTC.